This TCR beta chain originates from a study of CD8 T cells in Susac syndrome. RNA, at roughly 0.45 to 1 ug, was reverse transcribed with random hexamers. From the immunoSEQ multiplex PCR reads, TCRdb called clonotypes with MiXCR, one entry per CDR3 protein. There are about 200,000 distinct CDR3 sequences in the sample; approximately 93% occur only once, and around 0.1% lies in the top ten. The CDR3 consists of 15 residues. Germline V CDR1 and CDR2: MNHEY, SVGAGI. With V trimmed by 2 bases and J by 0 bases, 2 bases remained unmatched. This receptor was obtained from a human donor in good health. The chain employs TRBV6-5 and TRBJ2-7, with 9 positions matching TRBD2. The specimen was CD4+ T cells from PBMCs. The CDR3 DNA follows: TGTGCCAGCAGTTACCTAGCGGGAAGCTCCTACGAGCAGTACTTC. Translation gives CASSYLAGSSYEQYF.